A single sample gave rise to the 9 T cell receptor beta chains below, sequenced in a study of PD-L1 blockade in urothelial cancer. TCRdb keeps only in-frame clones here, not all; method: immunoSEQ multiplex PCR. This table holds 35,000 or so clones, around 83% found once. Here the sequenced sample was PBMCs, taken around atezolizumab (anti-PD-L1) treatment. Source of these receptors: a man aged 55 to 69 with urothelial cancer.

The genes are TRBV10-3 and TRBJ1-5; weak D call: TRBD1 (6 bases). V lost 10 bases to trimming and J lost 0 bases, with 16 bases between them. In germline, CDR1 is ENHRY, CDR2 SYGVKD. There are 15 residues in the CDR3. CDR3 loop: CATTPGDISNQPQHF. The CDR3 DNA is TGTGCCACCACACCAGGGGATATTAGCAATCAGCCCCAGCATTTT.

This chain joins TRBV7-8 and TRBJ2-7, with D perhaps TRBD1 (6 bases). V lost 6 bases to trimming and J lost 4 bases, with 10 bases between them. Germline V gene data show CDR1 as SGHVS and CDR2 as FQNEAQ. The CDR3 runs to 12 residues. Written as DNA, the CDR3 is TGTGCCAGCAGTCACAGGGAATACGAGCAGTACTTC. Amino acid sequence: CASSHREYEQYF.

The chain combines TRBV5-1 with TRBJ2-7; tentatively, D is TRBD2 (6 bases). CDR1 is SGHRS, CDR2 YFSETQ, per germline. The CDR3 runs 16 residues. V dropped 4 bases and J dropped 0 bases, with 17 bases sitting between them. The CDR3 reads CASSDGEAVLSYEQYF. CDR3 nucleotides: TGCGCCAGCAGCGACGGGGAGGCAGTCCTCTCCTACGAGCAGTACTTC.

V usage is TRBV5-1 and J usage is TRBJ1-1; possibly TRBD1 for D (5 bases). Germline CDR1 and CDR2: SGHRS and YFSETQ. V was clipped by 2 bases and J by 1 base, with 12 bases between them. There are 15 residues in the CDR3. This CDR3 reads CASSLSTRENTEAFF. The DNA of the CDR3 is TGCGCCAGCAGCTTATCGACCAGGGAGAACACTGAAGCTTTCTTT.

The sample holds one count of this clone. The chain recombines TRBV15 with TRBJ2-5; the D gene is possibly TRBD2 (5 bases). The CDR3 consists of 13 residues. The germline CDR1 and CDR2 sequences are LNHNV and YYDKDF (reference sequence). V shed 5 bases and J shed 5 bases, with 12 bases lying between them. For the CDR3, the DNA is TGTGCCACCAGCGGGAGCATCGGGGAGACCCAGTACTTC. Translated, it gives CATSGSIGETQYF.

V usage is TRBV6-6 and J usage is TRBJ2-1; TRBD2 might be the D (7 bases). The CDR3 is made up of 16 amino acids. The V gene's germline CDR1 is MNHNY and CDR2 SVGAGI (reference sequence). V was clipped by 5 bases and J by 3 bases, with 17 bases between them. CDR3 region: CASSLAGGGHYNEQFF. CDR3 DNA sequence: TGTGCCAGCAGTCTAGCCGGCGGGGGACACTACAATGAGCAGTTCTTC.

The chain employs TRBV29-1 and TRBJ1-1; TRBD1 matches 12 bases. There are 13 residues in the CDR3. Germline CDR1 SQVTM, CDR2 ANQGSEA. The CDR3 nucleotides read TGCGCGGGGGACAGGGGGCATACCTCTGAAGCTTTCTTT. Amino acid sequence: CAGDRGHTSEAFF.

This clone was detected once. This chain connects TRBV7-8 to TRBJ1-1, with D tentatively TRBD1 (6 bases). The germline V gene has CDR1 SGHVS and CDR2 FQNEAQ. V lost 5 bases, J lost 0 bases, and 13 bases lay in between. The length of the CDR3 is 15 residues. DNA for the CDR3: TGTGCCAGCAGCCCCCCCGGACAGATGAACACTGAAGCTTTCTTT. It is translated as CASSPPGQMNTEAFF.

The chain joins TRBV10-3 to TRBJ2-5; perhaps TRBD1 as D (7 bases). V was cut by 8 bases and J by 5 bases, with 21 bases left in between. Germline V gene lookup returns CDR1 ENHRY and CDR2 SYGVKD. There are 15 residues in the CDR3. CDR3 sequence (DNA): TGTGCCATCGGGGGGCGGGACAGCCCGGGGGAGACCCAGTACTTC. Protein product: CAIGGRDSPGETQYF.